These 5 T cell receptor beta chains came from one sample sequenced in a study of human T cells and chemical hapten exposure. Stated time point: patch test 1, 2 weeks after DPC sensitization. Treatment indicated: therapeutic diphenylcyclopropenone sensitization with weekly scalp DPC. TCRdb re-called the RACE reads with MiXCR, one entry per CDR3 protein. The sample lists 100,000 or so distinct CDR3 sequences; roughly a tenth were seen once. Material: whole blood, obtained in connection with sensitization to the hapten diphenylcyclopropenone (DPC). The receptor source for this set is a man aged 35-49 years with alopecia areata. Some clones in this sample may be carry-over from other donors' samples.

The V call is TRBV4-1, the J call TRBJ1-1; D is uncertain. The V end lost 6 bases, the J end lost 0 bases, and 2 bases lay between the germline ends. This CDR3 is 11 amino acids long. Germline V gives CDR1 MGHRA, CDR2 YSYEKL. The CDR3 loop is CASRMNTEAFF. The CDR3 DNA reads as TGCGCCAGCAGGATGAACACTGAAGCTTTCTTT.

In DNA, the CDR3 is TGTGCCAGCAGTTTGATAACGGACCCAGCTAACTATGGCTACACCTTC. Amino acids: CASSLITDPANYGYTF. The chain carries TRBV12-3 or TRBV12-4 and TRBJ1-2; D remains ambiguous. There are 16 residues in the CDR3. V dropped 3 bases and J dropped 0 bases, with 14 bases sitting between them.

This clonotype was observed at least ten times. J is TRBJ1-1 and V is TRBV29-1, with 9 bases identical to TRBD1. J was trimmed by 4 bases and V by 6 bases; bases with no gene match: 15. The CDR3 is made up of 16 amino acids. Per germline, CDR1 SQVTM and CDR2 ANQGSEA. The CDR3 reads CSVANRGRGEITEAFF. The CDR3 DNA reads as TGCAGCGTCGCTAACAGGGGGCGCGGTGAGATCACTGAAGCTTTCTTT. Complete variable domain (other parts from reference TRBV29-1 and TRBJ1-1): SAVISQKPSRDICQRGTSLTIQCQVDSQVTMMFWYRQQPGQSLTLIATANQGSEATYESGFVIDKFPISRPNLTFSTLTVSNMSPEDSSIYLCSVANRGRGEITEAFFGQGTRLTVV.

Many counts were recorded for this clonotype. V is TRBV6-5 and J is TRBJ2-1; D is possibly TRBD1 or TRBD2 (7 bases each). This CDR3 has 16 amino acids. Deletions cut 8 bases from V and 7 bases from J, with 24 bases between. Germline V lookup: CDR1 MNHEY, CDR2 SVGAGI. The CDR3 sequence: CASSPRGQRELNEQFF. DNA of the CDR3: TGTGCCAGCTCACCCCGGGGACAGCGGGAATTGAATGAGCAGTTCTTC.

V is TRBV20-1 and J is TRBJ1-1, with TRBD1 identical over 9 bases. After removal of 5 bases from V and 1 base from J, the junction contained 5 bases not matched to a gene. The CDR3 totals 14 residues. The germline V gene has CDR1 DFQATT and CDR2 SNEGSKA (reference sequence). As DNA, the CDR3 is TGCAGTGCTGATACAGGGGGCCGGAACACTGAAGCTTTCTTT. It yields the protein CSADTGGRNTEAFF.